One sample yielded the 17 T cell receptor beta chains listed below, sequenced in a study of T cells expressing NK-cell markers. Using the 5' RACE reads, TCRdb records one entry per CDR3 protein without DNA. The sample's table shows a few hundred thousand distinct CDR3 sequences. The material sequenced was blood T cells: a sorted CD56 or NKG2C T cell subset, CD4+ or CD8+ T cells, or bulk PBMC T cells (not recorded which). The receptors stem from a man between 18 and 35 years old in good health.

J is TRBJ2-3 and V is TRBV29-1; TCRdb designates TRBD2, a call that cannot be tested without DNA. This CDR3 is built from 17 residues. Germline V gene data show CDR1 as SQVTM and CDR2 as ANQGSEA. The CDR3 region is CSVDAGLAGVSTDTQYF.

The CDR3 reads CSVGPRSNKDLGYTF. V is TRBV29-1 and J is TRBJ1-2. The CDR3 consists of 15 residues. Germline-derived CDR1 and CDR2 are SQVTM and ANQGSEA.

The rearrangement uses TRBV5-6 and TRBJ2-3; the D call of TRBD2 rests on TCRdb alone, since no DNA is present to check it. The germline CDR1 and CDR2 sequences are SGHDT and YYEEEE. CDR3 size: 18 residues. Here the CDR3 reads CASSLGGTSVQGTDTQYF.

The CDR3 region is CASSMGGRFSNQPQHF. The rearrangement joins TRBV7-2 to TRBJ1-5. This CDR3 comprises 16 residues. Germline lookup yields CDR1 SGHTA and CDR2 FQGNSA.

The CDR3 is CASSRQGEDNEQFF. The rearrangement joins TRBV11-1 to TRBJ2-1; TCRdb designates TRBD1, a call that cannot be tested without DNA. Per the germline V gene, CDR1 is SGHAT and CDR2 is FQDESV (reference sequence). There are 14 residues in the CDR3.

This chain uses TRBV20-1 with TRBJ2-2; as DNA is missing, the TRBD2 call by TCRdb cannot be tested. Germline V gene data show CDR1 as DFQATT and CDR2 as SNEGSKA (reference sequence). The CDR3 runs to 17 residues. The CDR3 protein is CSAGGTSGRSNTGELFF.

This chain joins TRBV20-1 and TRBJ1-5; TCRdb designates TRBD1, a call that cannot be tested without DNA. The germline gives CDR1 DFQATT, CDR2 SNEGSKA (reference sequence). The CDR3 has 16 residues. The chain's CDR3 is CSAREGGGSIYQPQHF.

The chain combines TRBV11-2 with TRBJ2-3; with no DNA, the TCRdb D assignment of TRBD1 cannot be verified. In germline, CDR1 is SGHAT, CDR2 FQNNGV. This CDR3 spans 19 amino acids. The CDR3 reads CASSLNRPGQGRITDTQYF.

The chain combines TRBV29-1 with TRBJ1-4; TCRdb lists TRBD1, though no DNA is available to test this call. The CDR3 has 13 amino acids. The germline CDR1 and CDR2 sequences are SQVTM and ANQGSEA. CDR3 loop: CSVKGQGFEKLFF.

The chain couples TRBV6-5 to TRBJ1-6. Per germline, CDR1 MNHEY and CDR2 SVGAGI. The CDR3 spans 17 residues. The chain's CDR3 is CASSYWAGSVNNSPLHF.

The chain carries TRBV5-1 and TRBJ2-5; no DNA is available, so the TRBD2 call from TCRdb remains unchecked. The CDR3 has 15 residues. From germline, CDR1 is SGHRS and CDR2 YFSETQ. CDR3 region: CASSPGGGGEETQYF. Combining the CDR3 with reference TRBV5-1 and TRBJ2-5 gives the whole variable domain KAGVTQTPRYLIKTRGQQVTLSCSPISGHRSVSWYQQTPGQGLQFLFEYFSETQRNKGNFPGRFSGRQFSNSRSEMNVSTLELGDSALYLCASSPGGGGEETQYFGPGTRLLVL.

This CDR3 reads CSFKLTGGKETQYF. This chain links TRBV20-1 with TRBJ2-5; the TRBD1 assignment by TCRdb is unverifiable without DNA. This CDR3 comprises 14 residues. Germline V gene lookup returns CDR1 DFQATT and CDR2 SNEGSKA (reference sequence).

The chain carries TRBV29-1 and TRBJ1-1; lacking DNA, the TRBD1 call made by TCRdb goes unchecked. Germline lookup yields CDR1 SQVTM and CDR2 ANQGSEA. The CDR3 covers 12 residues. This CDR3 is CSVLQGWAEAFF.

The chain has TRBV6-5 and TRBJ2-5; checking the TCRdb D call of TRBD2 is not possible without DNA. CDR1 MNHEY and CDR2 SVGAGI come from the germline V gene. CDR3 length: 17 amino acids. The CDR3 region is CASSYSRIGTSGETQYF.

This chain uses TRBV20-1 with TRBJ1-2. This CDR3 contains 13 residues. The germline gives CDR1 DFQATT, CDR2 SNEGSKA (reference sequence). The chain's CDR3 is CSPYRGGKDGYTF.

This chain connects TRBV12-3 or TRBV12-4 to TRBJ1-1. The CDR3 is 14 residues long. This CDR3 is CASSTGEVATEAFF.

The chain combines TRBV5-5 with TRBJ2-5; the D call from TCRdb, TRBD1, cannot be confirmed without DNA. Germline CDR1 is SGHKS and CDR2 is YYEKEE (reference sequence). CDR3 size: 13 residues. The CDR3 reads CASTSTGKETQYF.